The next 24 T cell receptor beta chains were all read from a single sample in a study of T cells in Graves' hyperthyroidism and ophthalmopathy. The CDR3 regions of TCR beta were amplified from RNA transcripts. TCR CDR3 underwent first-round RT-PCR with the HTBI primer set. TCRdb analysed the multiplex PCR reads with MiXCR anew, one entry per CDR3 protein. The repertoire holds around 700,000 distinct CDR3 sequences, with approximately 18% as singletons. Sequencing was performed on blood. These receptors originate from a woman between 45 and 60 years old with Graves' hyperthyroidism that later progressed to Graves' ophthalmopathy.

This clonotype was seen a few times. The chain uses TRBV19 and TRBJ2-3; D not certain. The CDR3 loop spans 15 amino acids. The V gene's germline CDR1 is LNHDA and CDR2 SQIVND (reference sequence). V shed 3 bases and J shed 2 bases, with 12 bases lying between them. The CDR3, as DNA: TGTGCCAGTAGTATGGGCTTCGCGGTCACAGATACGCAGTATTTT. This translates into CASSMGFAVTDTQYF.

The chain joins TRBV7-9 to TRBJ2-1; 9 positions match TRBD1. Germline CDR1 reads SEHNR; CDR2 reads FQNEAQ (reference sequence). V lost 1 base and J lost 15; bases outside the gene matches: 7. This CDR3 is built from 13 residues. The CDR3 DNA follows: TGTGCCAGCAGCTTAGATATGACGGGACAGGGGTTCTTC. Encoded protein: CASSLDMTGQGFF.

In this sample, this clonotype turned up many times. This chain uses TRBV3-1 with TRBJ2-5; D uncertain. The V gene's germline CDR1 is LGHDT and CDR2 YNNKEL (reference sequence). The CDR3 extends over 14 amino acids. The V end lost 2 bases, the J end lost 3 bases, and 10 bases lay between the germline ends. The CDR3 coding sequence is TGTGCCAGCAGCCAAAGCCTACTTAAAGAGACCCAGTACTTC. Translation: CASSQSLLKETQYF.

The table lists this clonotype with many counts. This chain links TRBV10-1 with TRBJ1-1; 7 bases align to TRBD1. The CDR3 runs 14 residues. After removal of 6 bases from V and 1 base from J, the junction contained 5 bases not matched to a gene. CDR1 is WNHNN and CDR2 is SYGVQD in the germline V gene (reference sequence). CDR3 bases: TGCGCCAGCAGAGAAACAGGGGAGAACACTGAAGCTTTCTTT. This codes for CASRETGENTEAFF.

The rearrangement links TRBV27 to TRBJ2-3; tentatively, D is TRBD1 or TRBD2 (5 bases each). This CDR3 is 15 amino acids long. In germline, CDR1 is MNHEY, CDR2 SMNVEV (reference sequence). The V gene lost 6 bases and the J gene lost 6 bases, with 19 bases spanning the gap. The CDR3 region has the DNA TGTGCCAGCAGCAAAACCGGGACCGCCGGCGATACGCAGTATTTT. It encodes CASSKTGTAGDTQYF.

This clonotype was detected ten times or more. V is TRBV27 and J is TRBJ2-5, with 14 positions matching TRBD2. The J segment lost 4 bases and the V segment lost 6 bases, leaving 4 bases of the junction unmatched. The V gene's germline CDR1 is MNHEY and CDR2 SMNVEV (reference sequence). The CDR3 consists of 15 residues. The CDR3 sequence is CASSSGLAGGETQYF. The CDR3 DNA follows: TGTGCCAGCAGCTCTGGACTAGCGGGAGGAGAGACCCAGTACTTC.

This clonotype has just a few counts. The V and J genes are TRBV15 and TRBJ1-2; 7 bases map to TRBD1. V lost 5 bases to trimming and J lost 0 bases; unmatched junction nucleotides: 3. The CDR3 consists of 14 residues. Per germline, CDR1 LNHNV and CDR2 YYDKDF (reference sequence). CDR3 in DNA: TGTGCCACCAGCGGAGGGACAGCTAACTATGGCTACACCTTC. It is translated as CATSGGTANYGYTF.

The V gene is TRBV20-1, the J gene TRBJ2-5; D tentatively fits TRBD1 or TRBD2 (5 bases each). The CDR3 has 11 amino acids. Trimming stripped 0 bases from V and 10 bases from J, with 9 bases between. Germline loops: CDR1 DFQATT, CDR2 SNEGSKA (reference sequence). The CDR3 bases are TGCAGTGCTAGAGATTGGGACCTCCAGTACTTC. Its translation: CSARDWDLQYF.

This clonotype came up many times. This chain connects TRBV12-3 or TRBV12-4 to TRBJ1-2; 8 bases are shared with TRBD1. The length of the CDR3 is 13 residues. The ends lost 5 bases at V and 8 bases at J; junction bases unmatched: 7. As DNA, the CDR3 is TGTGCCAGCAGTCCGCCGGACAGGGAGGGCTACACCTTC. It encodes CASSPPDREGYTF.

In this sample, this clonotype turned up a few times. The chain combines TRBV6-1 with TRBJ1-1; D might be TRBD1 (5 bases). The length of the CDR3 is 13 residues. CDR1 is MNHNS, CDR2 SASEGT, per germline. V dropped 10 bases and J dropped 4 bases, with 16 bases sitting between them. The CDR3, as DNA: TGTGCCATGCGCTCTGGGGGGAGCACTGAAGCTTTCTTT. As protein: CAMRSGGSTEAFF.

This clonotype was observed a few times. The rearrangement links TRBV29-1 to TRBJ2-1; TRBD2 agrees at 13 bases. The CDR3 has 12 residues. Germline lookup yields CDR1 SQVTM and CDR2 ANQGSEA. J lost 8 bases, V lost 8 bases, and 3 bases had no gene match. The CDR3: CSKGTSGDEQFF. CDR3 bases: TGCAGCAAAGGGACTAGCGGGGATGAGCAGTTCTTC.

This clonotype has just a few counts. This chain connects TRBV19 to TRBJ1-5; no reliable D call. CDR1 and CDR2 from the germline V gene are LNHDA and SQIVND (reference sequence). The germline V and J ends were trimmed by 5 bases and 1 base, with 12 bases remaining between them. The CDR3 sequence is 15 residues long. CDR3 in DNA: TGTGCCAGTAGTCTTTTAATTGCAAGCAATCAGCCCCAGCATTTT. This encodes CASSLLIASNQPQHF.

The chain recombines TRBV10-2 with TRBJ1-1; TRBD1 matches 10 bases. Per germline, CDR1 WSHSY and CDR2 SAAADI. The ends lost 6 bases at V and 0 bases at J; junction bases unmatched: 7. This CDR3 spans 16 amino acids. Here the CDR3 reads CASSFGGTGVNTEAFF. CDR3 DNA sequence: TGCGCCAGCAGCTTCGGGGGGACAGGGGTGAACACTGAAGCTTTCTTT.

This clonotype has at least ten counts. CDR3 nucleotides: TGTGCCAGCAAGACAGAAAATGAAAAACTGTTTTTT. Its protein product is CASKTENEKLFF. The chain has TRBV18 and TRBJ1-4; possible D gene TRBD1, 5 bases. Germline V gene data show CDR1 as KGHSH and CDR2 as LQKENI. The CDR3 loop spans 12 amino acids. V lost 8 bases and J 5 bases, leaving 9 bases between the germline ends.

This clonotype was seen at least ten times. The genes are TRBV5-5 and TRBJ1-2, with 10 bases matching TRBD1. The CDR3 covers 13 residues. Germline CDR1 reads SGHKS; CDR2 reads YYEKEE (reference sequence). The J segment lost 5 bases and the V segment lost 3 bases, leaving 1 base of the junction unmatched. CDR3 coding DNA: TGTGCCAGCAGCTGGGACAGGGGTTATGGCTACACCTTC. Translated, it gives CASSWDRGYGYTF.

This clonotype was counted a few times. The chain couples TRBV27 to TRBJ2-5; 10 nucleotides line up with TRBD1. CDR1 and CDR2 (germline): MNHEY, SMNVEV (reference sequence). Trimming removed 7 bases from V and 5 bases from J; junction bases left unmatched: 7. The CDR3 is 14 amino acids. CDR3 amino acids: CASKGQGVEETQYF. CDR3 bases: TGTGCCAGCAAAGGACAGGGGGTGGAGGAGACCCAGTACTTC.

This clonotype was detected ten times or more. J is TRBJ1-1 and V is TRBV14; D is perhaps TRBD1 (5 bases). Germline V CDR1 and CDR2: SGHDN, FVKESK. The CDR3 runs 16 residues. Trimming removed 0 bases at V and 7 bases at J, with 18 bases between. The CDR3 bases are TGTGCCAGCAGCCAAGAGGTCGACAGTGCAACTGATGAAGCTTTCTTT. Its protein product is CASSQEVDSATDEAFF.

The chain has TRBV30 and TRBJ1-3; D remains unclear. V was clipped by 7 bases and J by 0 bases, with 13 bases between them. The CDR3 extends over 14 amino acids. In germline, CDR1 is GTSNPN, CDR2 SVGIG (reference sequence). CDR3 sequence: CAFLEGSSGNTIYF. CDR3 nucleotides: TGTGCCTTCCTGGAGGGATCCTCTGGAAACACCATATATTTT.

The chain employs TRBV13 and TRBJ1-3; D is unclear. This CDR3 has 14 residues. V was trimmed by 8 bases and J by 0 bases, leaving 11 bases between them. Germline V gene lookup returns CDR1 PRHDT and CDR2 FYEKMQ (reference sequence). CDR3 residues: CASLRENSGNTIYF. In DNA, the CDR3 is TGTGCCAGCCTCCGGGAAAACTCTGGAAACACCATATATTTT.

This clonotype came up a few times. The chain employs TRBV9 and TRBJ1-2; TRBD1 aligns across 8 bases. This CDR3 comprises 14 residues. Unmatched junction bases numbered 5, after V lost 3 bases and J lost 4 bases. CDR1 is SGDLS and CDR2 is YYNGEE in the germline V gene. The CDR3 protein is CASSADRGGYGYTF. The CDR3 DNA follows: TGTGCCAGCAGCGCAGACAGGGGCGGCTATGGCTACACCTTC.

This clonotype was counted many times. This chain connects TRBV10-1 to TRBJ1-1, with D perhaps TRBD1 (6 bases). V was shortened by 6 bases and J by 1 base, with 15 bases between the two germline ends. Germline V gene lookup returns CDR1 WNHNN and CDR2 SYGVQD (reference sequence). This CDR3 spans 15 amino acids. The CDR3 nucleotides read TGCGCCAGCAGCCGATCCGGGGGCCCGAACACTGAAGCTTTCTTT. This sequence encodes CASSRSGGPNTEAFF.

The chain is built from TRBV30 and TRBJ1-5, with a weak D call TRBD1 (5 bases). The CDR3 has 14 amino acids. V was cut by 5 bases and J by 2 bases, with 13 bases left in between. Germline V gene sequence: CDR1 GTSNPN, CDR2 SVGIG (reference sequence). Here the CDR3 reads CAWGTGLGNQPQHF. The CDR3 DNA is TGTGCCTGGGGGACTGGTCTTGGCAATCAGCCCCAGCATTTT.

Here the CDR3 DNA reads TGTGCCAGCAGCTCCGGGACAGGGGTCCCCTACGAGCAGTACTTC. Amino acid sequence: CASSSGTGVPYEQYF. The chain uses TRBV7-2 and TRBJ2-7, with 10 bases aligning to TRBD1. CDR1 and CDR2 from the germline V gene are SGHTA and FQGNSA. Germline trimming cut 4 bases from V and 2 bases from J; bases unmatched to any gene: 5. This CDR3 is 15 amino acids long.

The chain couples TRBV12-3 or TRBV12-4 to TRBJ1-3; no definite D call. CDR3 length: 15 residues. With 4 bases removed from V and 0 bases from J, the gap between germline ends came to 10 bases. The CDR3 region has the DNA TGTGCCAGCAGTTACAGTTACCACTCTGGAAACACCATATATTTT. Amino acids: CASSYSYHSGNTIYF.